The 16 T cell receptor beta chains presented below share a single source sample, sequenced in a study of early T cells in non-severe SARS-CoV-2 infection. TCRdb fed the 5' RACE reads into MiXCR, producing one record per CDR3 protein. The sample includes 60,000 to 85,000 distinct CDR3 sequences, 15% to 19% of them seen just once. Specimen: whole blood. These receptors all stem from an adult who was a healthcare worker with PCR-confirmed SARS-CoV-2 infection or an uninfected control (not recorded which).

This clonotype was recorded many times. The V call is TRBV7-9, the J call TRBJ2-1; D gene uncertain. Germline loops: CDR1 SEHNR, CDR2 FQNEAQ (reference sequence). V was shortened by 1 base and J by 9 bases, with 10 bases between the two germline ends. The CDR3 extends over 13 amino acids. CDR3 loop: CASSLVSSPEQFF. CDR3 nucleotide sequence: TGTGCCAGCAGCTTAGTATCTTCGCCTGAGCAGTTCTTC.

This clonotype turned up a few times. The chain has TRBV6-5 and TRBJ1-2, with D possibly matching TRBD1 (5 bases). V was clipped by 6 bases and J by 4 bases, with 12 bases between them. Germline V gene lookup returns CDR1 MNHEY and CDR2 SVGAGI. The CDR3 spans 13 residues. The CDR3 DNA follows: TGTGCCAGCAGCTCGGGACTCTCCTATGGCTACACCTTC. Translation gives CASSSGLSYGYTF.

This clonotype was counted only a few times. The rearrangement links TRBV7-9 to TRBJ1-1; D gene unclear. This CDR3 has 13 residues. The ends were cut back, 6 bases at V and 0 bases at J, with 8 bases in the middle. Germline-derived CDR1 and CDR2 are SEHNR and FQNEAQ (reference sequence). The CDR3 spells CASSRAVNTEAFF. The CDR3 nucleotides read TGTGCCAGCAGTCGCGCCGTGAACACTGAAGCTTTCTTT.

The sample holds many counts of this clonotype. This chain uses TRBV11-2 with TRBJ2-2, with no clear D. The V gene's germline CDR1 is SGHAT and CDR2 FQNNGV. V dropped 1 base and J dropped 14 bases, with 14 bases sitting between them. CDR3 length: 13 residues. This CDR3 reads CASSLGRAKGLFF. For the CDR3, the DNA is TGTGCCAGCAGCTTAGGCCGGGCCAAAGGACTGTTTTTT.

The J gene is TRBJ2-7, the V gene TRBV6-1, with 7 bases identical to TRBD1. The V gene's germline CDR1 is MNHNS and CDR2 SASEGT. The V and J ends lost 11 bases and 1 base, in that order; junction bases with no gene match: 11. The CDR3 loop spans 14 amino acids. DNA for the CDR3: TGTGCCGCAACAGACAGGGCCCTGTCCTACGAGCAGTACTTC. This sequence encodes CAATDRALSYEQYF.

As to this clonotype: Since a much larger clone is just one base distant, this may be a read error. The V and J genes are TRBV7-2 and TRBJ1-3, with D tentatively TRBD1 (5 bases). Germline CDR1 reads SGHTA; CDR2 reads FQGNSA. This CDR3 spans 13 amino acids. The CDR3 loop is CASSSARVNTKYF. In DNA, the CDR3 is TGTGCCAGCAGCTCCGCCAGGGTAAACACCAAATATTTT.

This clonotype was recorded a few times. The chain carries TRBV7-2 and TRBJ2-7, with D perhaps matching TRBD1 (5 bases). The CDR3 extends over 15 amino acids. The V gene lost 5 bases and the J gene lost 0 bases, with 14 bases spanning the gap. Germline CDR1 is SGHTA and CDR2 is FQGNSA. CDR3 sequence: CASSPGHLSSYEQYF. CDR3 DNA: TGTGCCAGCAGCCCCGGACACCTTAGCTCCTACGAGCAGTACTTC.

The J gene is TRBJ1-1, the V gene TRBV5-1, with D perhaps TRBD1 (6 bases). There are 14 residues in the CDR3. V lost 5 bases and J 2 bases, leaving 13 bases between the germline ends. Germline CDR1 SGHRS, CDR2 YFSETQ. DNA for the CDR3: TGCGCCAGCAGGGGGGGCAATCTCAACACTGAAGCTTTCTTT. It codes for CASRGGNLNTEAFF.

The chain is built from TRBV4-1 and TRBJ2-3; TRBD2 aligns across 8 bases. The CDR3 extends over 15 amino acids. Per the germline V gene, CDR1 is MGHRA and CDR2 is YSYEKL. With V trimmed by 5 bases and J by 0 bases, 4 bases remained unmatched. This CDR3 is CASSYGLASTDTQYF. The CDR3 nucleotides are TGCGCCAGCAGCTACGGACTAGCCAGCACAGATACGCAGTATTTT.

V usage is TRBV29-1 and J usage is TRBJ2-7; 8 nucleotides line up with TRBD1. There are 17 residues in the CDR3. V dropped 7 bases and J dropped 7; count of bases not matched to a gene: 24. Germline V gives CDR1 SQVTM, CDR2 ANQGSEA. This chain's CDR3 is CSAATPRTGTGIREQYF. CDR3 DNA sequence: TGCAGCGCCGCTACCCCTCGTACCGGGACAGGTATTAGGGAGCAGTACTTC.

This clonotype appeared a few times. The V call is TRBV29-1, the J call TRBJ2-1; TRBD2 is a possible D gene (5 bases). Looked up from germline, CDR1 is SQVTM and CDR2 is ANQGSEA. The CDR3 extends over 13 amino acids. Trimming removed 4 bases at V and 0 bases at J, with 7 bases between. The chain's CDR3 is CSVVDYSYNEQFF. DNA for the CDR3: TGCAGCGTTGTTGACTACTCCTACAATGAGCAGTTCTTC.

This clonotype was seen at least ten times. The chain links TRBV10-3 to TRBJ2-1; 8 bases match TRBD2. V lost 2 bases and J lost 9; bases outside the gene matches: 15. Germline V gene lookup returns CDR1 ENHRY and CDR2 SYGVKD. CDR3 length equals 17 residues. The CDR3 sequence is CAISEPTGGPGVGEQFF. The CDR3 DNA reads TGTGCCATCAGTGAGCCAACGGGGGGGCCAGGTGTTGGTGAGCAGTTCTTC.

The chain recombines TRBV9 with TRBJ1-2, with a tentative D call TRBD1 (5 bases). V was shortened by 7 bases and J by 0 bases, with 13 bases between the two germline ends. This CDR3 contains 14 residues. Germline assignment: CDR1 SGDLS and CDR2 YYNGEE. CDR3: CASRDSSTNYGYTF. CDR3 DNA sequence: TGTGCCAGCCGGGACTCCAGCACTAACTATGGCTACACCTTC.

The gene calls are TRBV29-1 and TRBJ1-1, with D tentatively TRBD1 (5 bases). The germline V gene encodes CDR1 SQVTM and CDR2 ANQGSEA. CDR3 length: 12 residues. Trimming took 2 bases from V and 8 from J, leaving 12 bases between them. CDR3 sequence: CSVEKQEREAFF. The CDR3 DNA sequence: TGCAGCGTTGAAAAACAGGAAAGAGAAGCTTTCTTT.

The genes are TRBV6-2 or TRBV6-3 and TRBJ2-5; 7 bases agree with TRBD2. CDR3 length equals 15 residues. CDR1 and CDR2 (germline): MNHEY, SVGEGT. V was clipped by 2 bases and J by 1 base; unmatched bases: 4. The CDR3 protein is CASSYGGGVQETQYF. In DNA, the CDR3 is TGTGCCAGCAGTTACGGCGGGGGTGTCCAAGAGACCCAGTACTTC.

This clonotype was seen at least ten times. CDR3 sequence: CASSQNRESSTEAFF. CDR3 coding DNA: TGTGCCAGCAGCCAAAACAGGGAAAGCAGCACTGAAGCTTTCTTT. J is TRBJ1-1 and V is TRBV13; possible D gene TRBD1, 6 bases. Germline CDR1 is PRHDT and CDR2 is FYEKMQ (reference sequence). V was shortened by 5 bases and J by 4 bases, with 17 bases between the two germline ends. The CDR3 consists of 15 residues.